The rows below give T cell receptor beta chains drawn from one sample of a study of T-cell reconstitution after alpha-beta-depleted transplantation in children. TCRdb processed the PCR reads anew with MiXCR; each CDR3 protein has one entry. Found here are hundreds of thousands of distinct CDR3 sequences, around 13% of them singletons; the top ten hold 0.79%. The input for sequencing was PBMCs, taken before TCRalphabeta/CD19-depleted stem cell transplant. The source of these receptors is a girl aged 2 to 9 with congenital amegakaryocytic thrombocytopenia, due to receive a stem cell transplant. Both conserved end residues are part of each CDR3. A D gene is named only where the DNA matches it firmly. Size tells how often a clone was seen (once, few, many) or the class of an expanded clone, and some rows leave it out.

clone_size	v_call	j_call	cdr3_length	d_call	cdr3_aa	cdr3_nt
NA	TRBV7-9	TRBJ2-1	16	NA	CASSNPGLANNNEQFF	TGTGCCAGCAGCAACCCGGGACTCGCGAACAACAATGAGCAGTTCTTC
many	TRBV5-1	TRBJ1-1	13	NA	CASRPTENTEAFF	TGCGCCAGCAGACCCACCGAGAACACTGAAGCTTTCTTT
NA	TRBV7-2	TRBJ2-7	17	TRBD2	CASSLRGTGLPFYEQYF	TGTGCCAGCAGCTTAAGGGGCACGGGACTACCCTTTTACGAGCAGTACTTC
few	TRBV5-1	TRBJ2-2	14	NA	CASKLAPRGGELFF	TGCGCCAGCAAGTTGGCGCCTCGAGGCGGGGAGCTGTTTTTT
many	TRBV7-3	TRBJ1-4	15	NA	CASSLQGATNEKLFF	TGTGCCAGCAGCTTACAGGGAGCAACTAATGAAAAACTGTTTTTT
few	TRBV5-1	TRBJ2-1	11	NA	CASSRTYEQFF	TGCGCCAGCAGCCGGACATATGAGCAGTTCTTC
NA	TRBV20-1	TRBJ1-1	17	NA	CSARDLLPRTPNTEAFF	TGCAGTGCTAGAGACTTGCTTCCGAGGACACCGAACACTGAAGCTTTCTTT
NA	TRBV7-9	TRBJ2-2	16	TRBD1	CASSSTGQGVTGELFF	TGTGCCAGCAGCTCCACGGGACAGGGAGTCACCGGGGAGCTGTTTTTT
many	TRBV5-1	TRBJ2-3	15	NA	CASSLDRASTDTQYF	TGCGCCAGCAGCTTGGACAGGGCTAGCACAGATACGCAGTATTTT
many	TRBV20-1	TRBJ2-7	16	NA	CSARLVRGGDSYEQYF	TGCAGTGCTAGATTGGTAAGGGGAGGCGATTCTTATGAGCAGTACTTC
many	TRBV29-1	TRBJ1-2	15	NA	CSVEMAGSRNYGYTF	TGCAGCGTTGAAATGGCGGGGTCCCGAAACTATGGCTACACCTTC
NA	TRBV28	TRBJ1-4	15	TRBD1	CASSRSTGLSEKLFF	TGTGCCAGCAGTCGCTCGACAGGGTTAAGTGAAAAACTGTTTTTT
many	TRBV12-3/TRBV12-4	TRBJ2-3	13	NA	CASSVAGTDTQYF	TGTGCCAGCAGTGTAGCGGGCACAGATACGCAGTATTTT
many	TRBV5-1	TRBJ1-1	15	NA	CASSAPTDRNTEAFF	TGCGCCAGCAGCGCTCCTACTGACAGGAACACTGAAGCTTTCTTT
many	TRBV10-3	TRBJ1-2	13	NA	CAIRMTENYGYTF	TGTGCCATCAGGATGACAGAAAACTATGGCTACACCTTC
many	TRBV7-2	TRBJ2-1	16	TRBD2	CASSLVRPSGDNEQFF	TGTGCCAGCAGCTTAGTTAGACCTAGCGGAGACAATGAGCAGTTCTTC
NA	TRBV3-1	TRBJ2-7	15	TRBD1	CASSQEGTEYYEQYF	TGTGCCAGCAGCCAAGAAGGGACAGAGTACTACGAGCAGTACTTC
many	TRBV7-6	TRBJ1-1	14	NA	CASSLGGSGTEAFF	TGTGCCAGCAGCTTAGGGGGGTCGGGGACTGAAGCTTTCTTT
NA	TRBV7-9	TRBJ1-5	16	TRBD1	CASSLAYRGPRGAQHF	TGTGCCAGCAGCTTAGCGTACAGGGGGCCCCGTGGGGCCCAGCATTTT
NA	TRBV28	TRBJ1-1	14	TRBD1	CASSSTGGGLRAFF	TGTGCCAGCAGTTCGACAGGGGGTGGTCTCCGGGCTTTCTTT
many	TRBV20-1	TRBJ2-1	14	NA	CSAKTSGPYNEQFF	TGCAGTGCTAAAACGAGCGGTCCCTACAATGAGCAGTTCTTC
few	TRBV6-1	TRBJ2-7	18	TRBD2	CASSPLFLAGGPNYEQYF	TGTGCCAGCAGTCCGCTCTTCCTAGCGGGAGGCCCAAACTACGAGCAGTACTTC
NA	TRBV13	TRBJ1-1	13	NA	CASNQFRGTEAFF	TGTGCCAGCAACCAATTTCGGGGCACTGAAGCTTTCTTT
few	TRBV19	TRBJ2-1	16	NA	CASNENGAGTYNEQFF	TGTGCCAGTAATGAAAACGGGGCGGGGACATACAATGAGCAGTTCTTC
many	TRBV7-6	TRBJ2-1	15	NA	CASSLAVRAHNEQFF	TGTGCCAGCAGCTTAGCAGTCCGAGCCCACAATGAGCAGTTCTTC
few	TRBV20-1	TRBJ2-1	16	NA	CSAYQGLGYSYNEQFF	TGCAGCGCCTACCAGGGACTCGGATACTCCTACAATGAGCAGTTCTTC
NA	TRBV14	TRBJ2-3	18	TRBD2	CASSQETSGAGVTDTQYF	TGTGCCAGCAGCCAAGAAACGTCTGGAGCGGGAGTGACAGATACGCAGTATTTT
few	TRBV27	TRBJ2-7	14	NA	CASRPGGPGYEQYF	TGTGCCAGCAGACCGGGTGGTCCAGGCTACGAGCAGTACTTC
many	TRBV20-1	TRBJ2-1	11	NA	CSASQRNEQFF	TGCAGTGCGTCCCAGAGGAATGAGCAGTTCTTC
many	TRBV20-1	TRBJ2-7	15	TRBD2	CSARDERELSYEQYF	TGCAGTGCTAGAGACGAGCGGGAGCTCTCCTACGAGCAGTACTTC
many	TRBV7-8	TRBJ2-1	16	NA	CASSLEAGASYNEQFF	TGTGCCAGCAGCTTAGAGGCGGGGGCCTCCTACAATGAGCAGTTCTTC
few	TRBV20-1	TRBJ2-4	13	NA	CSAATWGRNIQYF	TGCAGTGCTGCGACCTGGGGAAGAAACATTCAGTACTTC
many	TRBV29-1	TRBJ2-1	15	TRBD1	CSVDTRTGGENEQFF	TGCAGCGTTGACACAAGGACAGGGGGCGAAAATGAGCAGTTCTTC
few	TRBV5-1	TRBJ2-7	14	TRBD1	CASSYPGQAYEQYF	TGCGCCAGCAGCTATCCGGGACAGGCCTACGAGCAGTACTTC
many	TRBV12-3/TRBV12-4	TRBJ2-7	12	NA	CASQVTGLEQYF	TGTGCCAGTCAAGTGACGGGGCTCGAGCAGTACTTC
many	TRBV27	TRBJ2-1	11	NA	CASKQVNEQFF	TGTGCCAGCAAACAGGTGAATGAGCAGTTCTTC
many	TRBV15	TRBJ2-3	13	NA	CATGFADTDTQYF	TGTGCCACCGGGTTCGCGGATACAGATACGCAGTATTTT
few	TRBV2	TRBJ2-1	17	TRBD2	CASSFPKGLAGGDEQFF	TGTGCCAGCAGTTTTCCTAAGGGACTAGCGGGAGGCGATGAGCAGTTCTTC
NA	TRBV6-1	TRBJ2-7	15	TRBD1	CASSVLDRGSYEQYF	TGTGCCAGCAGTGTCCTGGACAGGGGATCCTACGAGCAGTACTTC
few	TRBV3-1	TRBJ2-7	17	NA	CASSQEGGWPNPYEQYF	TGTGCCAGCAGCCAAGAAGGGGGTTGGCCTAACCCCTACGAGCAGTACTTC
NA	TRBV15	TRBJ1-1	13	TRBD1	CATSSGQGAVAFF	TGTGCCACCAGCAGTGGTCAGGGGGCTGTGGCTTTCTTT
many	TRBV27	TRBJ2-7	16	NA	CASSTSGLSSSYEQYF	TGTGCCAGCAGTACATCAGGGTTATCTAGCTCCTACGAGCAGTACTTC
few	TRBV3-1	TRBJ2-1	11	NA	CASSHSREQFF	TGTGCCAGCAGCCACTCCCGTGAGCAGTTCTTC
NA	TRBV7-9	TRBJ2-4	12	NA	CASSLVAGFQYF	TGTGCCAGCAGCTTAGTGGCAGGTTTTCAGTACTTC
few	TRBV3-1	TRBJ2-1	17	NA	CATSQAPGSVSYNEQFF	TGTGCCACCTCCCAAGCTCCCGGGAGTGTCTCCTACAATGAGCAGTTCTTC
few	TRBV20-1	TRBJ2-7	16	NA	CSARVVTAVDFYEQYF	TGCAGTGCTAGAGTCGTCACGGCGGTCGATTTCTACGAGCAGTACTTC
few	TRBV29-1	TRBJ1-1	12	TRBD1	CSVWTGGAEAFF	TGCAGCGTTTGGACAGGGGGCGCTGAAGCTTTCTTT
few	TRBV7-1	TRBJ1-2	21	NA	CASSPGDIAGNLPTYLYGYTF	TGTGCCAGCAGCCCAGGGGACATAGCGGGTAACCTCCCGACTTATCTCTATGGCTACACCTTC
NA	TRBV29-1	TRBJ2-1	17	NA	CSVVGQGPLASYNEQFF	TGCAGCGTTGTCGGCCAGGGGCCCCTAGCCTCCTACAATGAGCAGTTCTTC
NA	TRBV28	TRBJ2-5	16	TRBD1	CASSNPRDRGLETQYF	TGTGCCAGCAGTAACCCACGGGACAGGGGTCTTGAGACCCAGTACTTC
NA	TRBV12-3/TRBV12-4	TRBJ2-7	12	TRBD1	CASTLQGNEQYF	TGTGCCAGCACCCTACAGGGGAACGAGCAGTACTTC
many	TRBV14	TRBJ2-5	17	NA	CASSQRGLARKQETQYF	TGTGCCAGCAGCCAACGTGGCCTGGCGAGAAAACAAGAGACCCAGTACTTC
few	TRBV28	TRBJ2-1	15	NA	CASSLTGTHINEQFF	TGTGCCAGCAGTCTTACCGGGACACATATCAATGAGCAGTTCTTC
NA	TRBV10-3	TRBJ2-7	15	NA	CAISKSRRIIDEQYF	TGTGCCATCAGTAAGTCCCGACGGATTATAGACGAGCAGTACTTC
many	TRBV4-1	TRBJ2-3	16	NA	CASSQGGEGRLHTQYF	TGCGCCAGCAGCCAAGGCGGGGAAGGCCGATTACATACGCAGTATTTT
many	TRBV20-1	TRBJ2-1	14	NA	CSASFQQRRHEQFF	TGCAGTGCTAGTTTCCAGCAGAGGCGACATGAGCAGTTCTTC
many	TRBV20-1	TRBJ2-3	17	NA	CSARDFRRAANTDTQYF	TGCAGTGCTAGAGACTTCCGGAGAGCGGCAAATACAGATACGCAGTATTTT
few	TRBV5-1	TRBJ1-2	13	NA	CASSLERQGGYTF	TGCGCCAGCAGCTTGGAACGTCAGGGAGGCTACACCTTC
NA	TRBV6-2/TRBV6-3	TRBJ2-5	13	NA	CASTNWGRETQYF	TGTGCCAGCACCAACTGGGGGCGAGAGACCCAGTACTTC